The 3 T cell receptor beta chains presented below share a single source sample, sequenced in a study of vaccination and CD4 T cells after COVID-19. Sequencing of cultured CD4+ T cell DNA used the Oncomine TCR Beta short-read assay. TCRdb processed the PCR reads anew with MiXCR; each CDR3 protein has one entry. Among about 9,500 distinct CDR3 sequences listed, around three fifths were seen once. For these receptors, no antigen is known. Treatment here: roughly ten-day PBMC culture with coronavirus spike peptide pools or control peptides (ViraFEST assay). The sequencing input was CD4+ T cells from blood, cultured in vitro. The receptors come from a human donor who had recovered from COVID-19.

This chain joins TRBV7-9 and TRBJ2-2; D is undetermined. From germline, CDR1 is SEHNR and CDR2 FQNEAQ (reference sequence). The CDR3 loop spans 13 amino acids. V dropped 5 bases and J dropped 4 bases, with 8 bases sitting between them. CDR3: CASSPTVTGELFF. The CDR3 nucleotides read TGTGCCAGCAGCCCGACTGTCACCGGGGAGCTGTTTTTT.

This clonotype has more than one count but fewer than ten. V is TRBV6-1 and J is TRBJ2-7, with TRBD1 matching 9 bases. The V and J ends lost 5 bases and 0 bases, in that order; junction bases with no gene match: 14. CDR1 and CDR2 from the germline V gene are MNHNS and SASEGT. The CDR3 is made up of 18 amino acids. DNA of the CDR3: TGTGCCAGCAGTCCCCGGCGGACAGGGGCGATAAGCTCCTACGAGCAGTACTTC. Translating gives CASSPRRTGAISSYEQYF.

The J gene is TRBJ1-1, the V gene TRBV7-3, with D unresolved. The CDR3 contains 13 residues. Trimming left V 1 base short and J 6 bases short, with 9 bases between. CDR1 is SGHTA and CDR2 is FQGTGA in the germline V gene. The CDR3 nucleotides read TGTGCCAGCAGCTTAAAAAGGGAATCTGAAGCTTTCTTT. Translating gives CASSLKRESEAFF.